The T cell receptor beta chain under discussion was sequenced for a study of neoadjuvant nivolumab and ipilimumab in lung cancer. Overall study: Patients got nivolumab 3 mg/kg on days 1, 15 and 29; combination added ipilimumab 1 mg/kg day 1. Study-wide findings and caveats: Only two of four nivolumab-treated tumors gained richness and clonality by surgery. Only a small number of samples underwent TCR sequencing. Compared with tumor-adjacent uninvolved lung, resected tumors showed greater richness and clonality.

The V gene's germline CDR1 is SGHVS and CDR2 FNYEAQ. Trimming took 4 bases from V and 2 from J, leaving 9 bases between them. This CDR3 has 13 amino acids. This clone showed up just once. Its matching antigen is unknown. Some clones are missing from TCRdb's copy, which holds only in-frame ones; the method was immunoSEQ multiplex PCR. Found here are around 4,000 clones, 80% to 90% of them singletons; the top ten hold roughly 5.6%. This material consisted of normal lung tissue adjacent to the tumor, taken after neoadjuvant nivolumab, alone or with ipilimumab, at or shortly before surgery. The V call is TRBV7-6, the J call TRBJ2-7; no definite D call. This TCR came from an adult with non-small cell lung cancer. Some clones in this sample may be carry-over from other donors' samples. The CDR3 loop reads CASSSWSTYEQYF. CDR3 bases: TGTGCCAGCAGCTCGTGGTCCACCTACGAGCAGTACTTC.